This TCR beta chain emerged from a study of CD8 T cells in Susac syndrome. A quantity of roughly 0.5 to 1 ug RNA underwent reverse transcription using random hexamers. From the immunoSEQ multiplex PCR reads, TCRdb called clonotypes with MiXCR, one entry per CDR3 protein. The table records 95,000 to 150,000 distinct CDR3 sequences, about 93% of them present only once. The sequence was collected from a human donor in good health. The specimen was CD4+ T cells from PBMCs.

The CDR3 here is CASSFTGSLNEQYF. The CDR3 bases are TGTGCCAGCAGTTTCACGGGCAGCCTAAACGAGCAGTACTTC. The J gene is TRBJ2-7, the V gene TRBV12-3 or TRBV12-4, with D uncertain. CDR3 length: 14 residues. With 3 bases removed from V and 5 bases from J, the gap between germline ends came to 14 bases.